A selection of T cell receptor beta chains follows, all from one sample in a study of T cells in Graves' hyperthyroidism and ophthalmopathy. Using its own MiXCR run on the multiplex PCR reads, TCRdb lists one record per CDR3 protein. In the table there are some 550,000 distinct CDR3 sequences, around 20% of which are singletons. Sample: blood. The receptor source for this set is a man younger than 35 with Graves' hyperthyroidism. Both conserved end residues are part of each CDR3.

V: TRBV6-2/TRBV6-3; J: TRBJ2-7; CDR3: CASSYSAPYEQYF
V: TRBV20-1; J: TRBJ1-2; CDR3: CSAVGSSNYGYTF
V: TRBV7-9; J: TRBJ1-1; CDR3: CASSAGVGQGWTEAFF
V: TRBV12-3/TRBV12-4; J: TRBJ1-1; CDR3: CASRPWSGERANTEAFF
V: TRBV28; J: TRBJ2-7; CDR3: CASTTVGTSYEQYF
V: TRBV12-3/TRBV12-4; J: TRBJ2-7; CDR3: CASSPSSRPYEQYF
V: TRBV3-1; J: TRBJ1-1; CDR3: CASSQFTGGPKAFF
V: TRBV28; J: TRBJ2-7; CDR3: CASSPNRGRIGEQYF
V: TRBV11-2; J: TRBJ2-5; CDR3: CASSFLAGSHQETQYF
V: TRBV15; J: TRBJ2-7; CDR3: CATSREGTGAYEQYF
V: TRBV12-3/TRBV12-4; J: TRBJ1-2; CDR3: CASSTPGFYGYTF
V: TRBV10-2; J: TRBJ1-4; CDR3: CASSRTGEKLFF
V: TRBV29-1; J: TRBJ1-1; CDR3: CSVGTGETEAFF
V: TRBV19; J: TRBJ2-7; CDR3: CASTEQTTGEQYF
V: TRBV20-1; J: TRBJ2-7; CDR3: CSARAAYEQYF